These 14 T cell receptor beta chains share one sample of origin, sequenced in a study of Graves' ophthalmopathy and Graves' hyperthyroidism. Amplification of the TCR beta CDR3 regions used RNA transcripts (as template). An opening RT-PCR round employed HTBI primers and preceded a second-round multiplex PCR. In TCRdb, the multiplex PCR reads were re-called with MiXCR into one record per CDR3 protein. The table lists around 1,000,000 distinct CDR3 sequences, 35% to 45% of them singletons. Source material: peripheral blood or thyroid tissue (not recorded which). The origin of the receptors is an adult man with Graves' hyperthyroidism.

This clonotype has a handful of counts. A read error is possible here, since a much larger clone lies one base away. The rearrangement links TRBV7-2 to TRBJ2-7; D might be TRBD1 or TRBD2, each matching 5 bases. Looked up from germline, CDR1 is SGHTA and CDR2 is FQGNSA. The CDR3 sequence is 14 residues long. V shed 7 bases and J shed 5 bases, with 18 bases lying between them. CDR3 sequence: CASTRPGAGDEQYF. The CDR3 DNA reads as TGTGCCAGCACAAGGCCCGGGGCCGGGGACGAGCAGTACTTC.

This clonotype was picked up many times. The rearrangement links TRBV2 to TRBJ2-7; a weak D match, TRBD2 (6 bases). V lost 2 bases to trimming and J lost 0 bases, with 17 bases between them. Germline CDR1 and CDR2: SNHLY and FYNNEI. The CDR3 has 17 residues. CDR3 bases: TGTGCCAGCAGTGAATTCGGGAGTAGCGTAAGCTCCTACGAGCAGTACTTC. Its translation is CASSEFGSSVSSYEQYF.

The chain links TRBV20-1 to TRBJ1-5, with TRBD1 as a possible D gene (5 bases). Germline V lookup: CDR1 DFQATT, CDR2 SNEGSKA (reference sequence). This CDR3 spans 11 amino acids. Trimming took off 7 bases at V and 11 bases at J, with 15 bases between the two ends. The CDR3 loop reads CSVRPGETQHF. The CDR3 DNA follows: TGCAGTGTTCGGCCGGGGGAGACCCAGCATTTT.

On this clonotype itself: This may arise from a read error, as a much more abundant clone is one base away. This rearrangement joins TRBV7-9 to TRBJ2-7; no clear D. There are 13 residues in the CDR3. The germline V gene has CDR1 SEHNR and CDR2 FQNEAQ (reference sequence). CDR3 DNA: TGTGCCGGCAGCCACTCTAAGAATATCGAGCAGTACTTC. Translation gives CAGSHSKNIEQYF.

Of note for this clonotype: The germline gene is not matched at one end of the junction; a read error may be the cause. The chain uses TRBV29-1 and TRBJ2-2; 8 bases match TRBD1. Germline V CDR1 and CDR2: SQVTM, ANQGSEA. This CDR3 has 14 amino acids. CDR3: CTSTKDREPGELFF. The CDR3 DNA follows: TGTACCAGTACTAAGGACAGGGAGCCCGGGGAGCTGTTTTTT.

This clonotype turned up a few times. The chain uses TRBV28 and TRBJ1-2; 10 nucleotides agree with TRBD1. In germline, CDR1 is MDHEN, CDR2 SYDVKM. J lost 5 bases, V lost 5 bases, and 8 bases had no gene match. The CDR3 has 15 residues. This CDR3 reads CASSLMGQGSYGYTF. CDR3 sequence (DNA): TGTGCCAGCAGTCTTATGGGACAGGGGAGTTATGGCTACACCTTC.

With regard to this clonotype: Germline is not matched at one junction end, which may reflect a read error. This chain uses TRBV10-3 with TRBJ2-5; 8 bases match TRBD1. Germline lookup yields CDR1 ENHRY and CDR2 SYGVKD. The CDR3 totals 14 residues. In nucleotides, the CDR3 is TGTGCCAGCAGTTACGCGACAGGGGCTGAGACCCAGTACTTC. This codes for CASSYATGAETQYF.

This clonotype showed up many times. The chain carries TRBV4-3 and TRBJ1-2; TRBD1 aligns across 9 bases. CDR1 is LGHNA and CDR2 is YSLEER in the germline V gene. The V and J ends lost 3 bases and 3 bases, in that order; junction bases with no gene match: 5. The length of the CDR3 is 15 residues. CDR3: CASSQGQGFDYGYTF. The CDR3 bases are TGCGCCAGCAGCCAGGGACAGGGTTTTGACTATGGCTACACCTTC.

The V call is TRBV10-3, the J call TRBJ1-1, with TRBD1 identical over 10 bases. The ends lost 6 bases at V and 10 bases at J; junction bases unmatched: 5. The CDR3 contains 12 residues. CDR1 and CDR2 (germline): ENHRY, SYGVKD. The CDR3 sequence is CAIRTDRGGAFF. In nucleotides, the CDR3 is TGTGCCATCAGGACGGACAGGGGGGGAGCTTTCTTT.

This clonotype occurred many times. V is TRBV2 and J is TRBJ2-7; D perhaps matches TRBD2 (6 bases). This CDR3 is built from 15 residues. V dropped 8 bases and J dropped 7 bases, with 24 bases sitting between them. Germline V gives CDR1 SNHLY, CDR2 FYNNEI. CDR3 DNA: TGTGCCAGCTGGAGGGGCCAGCGAAACACATGGGAGCAGTACTTC. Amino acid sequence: CASWRGQRNTWEQYF. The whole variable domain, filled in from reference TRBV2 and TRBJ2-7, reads EPEVTQTPSHQVTQMGQEVILRCVPISNHLYFYWYRQILGQKVEFLVSFYNNEISEKSEIFDDQFSVERPDGSNFTLKIRSTKLEDSAMYFCASWRGQRNTWEQYFGPGTRLTVT.

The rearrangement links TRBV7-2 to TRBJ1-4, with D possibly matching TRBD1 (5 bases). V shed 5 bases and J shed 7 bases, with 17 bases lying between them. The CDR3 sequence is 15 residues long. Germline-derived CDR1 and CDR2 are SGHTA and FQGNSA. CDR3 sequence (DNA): TGTGCCAGCAGCCCCAGTGGGACGGAAAGTGAAAAACTGTTTTTT. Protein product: CASSPSGTESEKLFF.

The CDR3 here is CSATRSLGVGYTF. CDR3 sequence (DNA): TGCAGTGCAACAAGGAGTTTAGGAGTTGGCTACACCTTC. This chain links TRBV20-1 with TRBJ1-2; D is ambiguous. The CDR3 sequence is 13 residues long. Germline loops: CDR1 DFQATT, CDR2 SNEGSKA (reference sequence). V was clipped by 6 bases and J by 7 bases, with 18 bases between them.

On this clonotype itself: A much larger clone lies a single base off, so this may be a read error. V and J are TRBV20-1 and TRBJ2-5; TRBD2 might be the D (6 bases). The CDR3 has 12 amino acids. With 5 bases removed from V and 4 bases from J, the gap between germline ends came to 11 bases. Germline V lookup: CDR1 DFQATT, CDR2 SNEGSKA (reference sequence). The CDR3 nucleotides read TGCAGTGCTGGGGGGATTCTAGAGACCCAGTACTTC. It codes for CSAGGILETQYF.

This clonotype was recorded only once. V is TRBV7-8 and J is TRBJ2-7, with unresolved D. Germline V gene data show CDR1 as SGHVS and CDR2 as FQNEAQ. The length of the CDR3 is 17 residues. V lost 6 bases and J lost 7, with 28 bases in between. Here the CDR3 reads CASSYDLSRRLPWEQYF. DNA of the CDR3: TGTGCCAGCAGTTATGACCTCTCGCGCAGGCTTCCCTGGGAGCAGTACTTC.